This T cell receptor beta chain was identified during a study of a mutant IDH1 vaccine in newly diagnosed glioma. V gave up 5 bases and J gave up 5 bases, with 15 bases separating them. This CDR3 contains 14 residues. The germline V gene encodes CDR1 SEHNR and CDR2 FQNEAQ (reference sequence). Produced via immunoSEQ multiplex PCR; TCRdb's table is partial and in-frame only. The sample carries around 78,000 clones, roughly 85% recorded once. Time point reported: week 23, last vaccination. Each dose of the vaccine consisted of 300 ug of mutant IDH1 20-mer peptide, with topical imiquimod. On this clone: What it recognizes is unknown.

The chain employs TRBV7-9 and TRBJ1-2, with D unresolved. The material sequenced was PBMCs, taken from a glioma patient whose treatment included an IDH1 peptide vaccine. This TCR was sampled from a man aged 25 to 40 with glioma. Some clones in this sample may be carry-over from other donors' samples. CDR3 sequence: CASSPLGRVYGYTF. CDR3 sequence (DNA): TGTGCCAGCAGCCCCCTGGGGAGGGTGTATGGCTACACCTTC.